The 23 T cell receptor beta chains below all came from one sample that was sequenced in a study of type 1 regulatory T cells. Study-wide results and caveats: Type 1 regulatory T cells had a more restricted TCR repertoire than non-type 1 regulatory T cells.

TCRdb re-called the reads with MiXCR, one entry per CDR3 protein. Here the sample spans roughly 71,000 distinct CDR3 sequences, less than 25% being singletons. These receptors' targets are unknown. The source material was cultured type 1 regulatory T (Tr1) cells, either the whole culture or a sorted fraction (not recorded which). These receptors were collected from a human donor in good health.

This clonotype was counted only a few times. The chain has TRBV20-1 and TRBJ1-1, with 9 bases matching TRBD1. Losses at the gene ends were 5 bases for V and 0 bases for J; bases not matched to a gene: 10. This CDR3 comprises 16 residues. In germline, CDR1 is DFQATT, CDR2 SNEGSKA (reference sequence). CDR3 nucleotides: TGCAGTGCTTCAACCGGGACAGGGAGAATGAACACTGAAGCTTTCTTT. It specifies CSASTGTGRMNTEAFF.

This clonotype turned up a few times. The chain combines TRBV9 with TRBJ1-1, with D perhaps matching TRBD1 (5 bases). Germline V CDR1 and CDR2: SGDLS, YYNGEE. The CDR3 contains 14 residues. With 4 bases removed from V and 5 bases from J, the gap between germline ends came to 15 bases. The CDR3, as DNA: TGTGCCAGCAGCTTACTGACCTGGGGGACTGAAGCTTTCTTT. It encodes CASSLLTWGTEAFF.

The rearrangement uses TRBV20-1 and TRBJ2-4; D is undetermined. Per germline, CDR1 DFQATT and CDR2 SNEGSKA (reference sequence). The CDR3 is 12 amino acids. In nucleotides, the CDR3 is TGCGGTACCGAACTAGCCAAAAACATTCAGTACTTC. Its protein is CGTELAKNIQYF.

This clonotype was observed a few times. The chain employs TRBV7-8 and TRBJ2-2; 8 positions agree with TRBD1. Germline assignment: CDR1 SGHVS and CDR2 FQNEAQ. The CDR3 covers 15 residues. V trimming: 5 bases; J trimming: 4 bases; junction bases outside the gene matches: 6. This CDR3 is CASSPNTGGTGELFF. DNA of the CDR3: TGTGCCAGCAGCCCGAACACAGGGGGCACCGGGGAGCTGTTTTTT.

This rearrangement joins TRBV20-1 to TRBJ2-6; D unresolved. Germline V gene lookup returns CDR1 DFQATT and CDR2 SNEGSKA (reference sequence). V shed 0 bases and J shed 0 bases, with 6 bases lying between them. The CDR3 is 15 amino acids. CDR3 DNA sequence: TGCAGTGCTAGAGATCGGGCCTCTGGGGCCAACGTCCTGACTTTC. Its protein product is CSARDRASGANVLTF.

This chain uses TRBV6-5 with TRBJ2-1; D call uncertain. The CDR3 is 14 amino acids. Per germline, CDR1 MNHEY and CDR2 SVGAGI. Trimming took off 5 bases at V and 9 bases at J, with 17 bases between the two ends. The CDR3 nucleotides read TGTGCCAGCAGTCCATGGGCGGACGCGGCTGAGCAGTTCTTC. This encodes CASSPWADAAEQFF.

As DNA, the CDR3 is TGTGCCAGCAGTTCGCCTGCAACTAATGAAAAACTGTTTTTT. Translation: CASSSPATNEKLFF. The V gene is TRBV6-5, the J gene TRBJ1-4, with D uncertain. Trimming pared 4 bases from V and 0 bases from J, leaving 6 bases between. Looked up from germline, CDR1 is MNHEY and CDR2 is SVGAGI. This CDR3 is 14 amino acids long.

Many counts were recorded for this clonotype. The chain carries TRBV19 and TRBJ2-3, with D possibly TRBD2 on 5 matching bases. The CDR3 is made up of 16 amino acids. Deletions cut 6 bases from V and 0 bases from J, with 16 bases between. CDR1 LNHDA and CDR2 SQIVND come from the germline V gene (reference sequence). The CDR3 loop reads CASSPLGGGSTDTQYF. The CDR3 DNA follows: TGTGCCAGTAGCCCCTTGGGCGGAGGCAGCACAGATACGCAGTATTTT.

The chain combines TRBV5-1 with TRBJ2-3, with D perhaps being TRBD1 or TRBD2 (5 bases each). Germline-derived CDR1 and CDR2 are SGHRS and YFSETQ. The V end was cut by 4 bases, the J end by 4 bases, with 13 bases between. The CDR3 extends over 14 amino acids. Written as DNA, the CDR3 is TGCGCCAGCAGCGGCTTGAGAGGGGCAGATACGCAGTATTTT. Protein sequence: CASSGLRGADTQYF.

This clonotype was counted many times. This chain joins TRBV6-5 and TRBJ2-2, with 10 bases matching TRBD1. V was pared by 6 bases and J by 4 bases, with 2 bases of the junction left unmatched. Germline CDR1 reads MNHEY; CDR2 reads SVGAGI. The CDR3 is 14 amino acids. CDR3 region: CASSWTGGTGELFF. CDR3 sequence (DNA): TGTGCCAGCAGCTGGACAGGGGGCACCGGGGAGCTGTTTTTT.

The DNA for the CDR3 is TGTGCCAGCACCCCACTGACTAGCGGGAGGGAGACCCAGTACTTC. Encoded protein: CASTPLTSGRETQYF. This chain uses TRBV7-9 with TRBJ2-5; the match to TRBD2 covers 13 bases. The CDR3 is 15 amino acids. The germline gives CDR1 SEHNR, CDR2 FQNEAQ (reference sequence). Trimming took 7 bases from V and 5 from J; bases not matched to a gene: 7.

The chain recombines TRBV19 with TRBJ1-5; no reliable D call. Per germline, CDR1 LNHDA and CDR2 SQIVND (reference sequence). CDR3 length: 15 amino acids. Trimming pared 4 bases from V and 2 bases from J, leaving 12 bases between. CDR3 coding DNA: TGTGCCAGTAGTACGCCAGCTAGAGGCAATCAGCCCCAGCATTTT. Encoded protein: CASSTPARGNQPQHF.

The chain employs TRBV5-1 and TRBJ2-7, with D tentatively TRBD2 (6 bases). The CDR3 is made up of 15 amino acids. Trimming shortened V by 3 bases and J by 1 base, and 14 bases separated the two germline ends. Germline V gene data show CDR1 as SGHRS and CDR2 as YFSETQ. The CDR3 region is CASSWGDGRSYEQYF. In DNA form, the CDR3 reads TGCGCCAGCAGCTGGGGGGACGGGAGATCCTACGAGCAGTACTTC.

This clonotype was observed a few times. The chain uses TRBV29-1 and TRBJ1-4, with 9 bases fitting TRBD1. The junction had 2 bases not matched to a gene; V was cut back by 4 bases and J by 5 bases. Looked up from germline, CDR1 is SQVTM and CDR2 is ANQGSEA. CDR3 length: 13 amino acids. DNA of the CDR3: TGCAGCGTTGTTGGGACAGGGAATGAAAAACTGTTTTTT. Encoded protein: CSVVGTGNEKLFF.

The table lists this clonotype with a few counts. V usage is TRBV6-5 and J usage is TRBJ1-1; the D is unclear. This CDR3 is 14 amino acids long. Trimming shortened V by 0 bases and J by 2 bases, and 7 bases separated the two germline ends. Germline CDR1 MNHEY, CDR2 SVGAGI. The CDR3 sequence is CASSYSILNTEAFF. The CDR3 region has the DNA TGTGCCAGCAGTTACTCGATCCTAAACACTGAAGCTTTCTTT.

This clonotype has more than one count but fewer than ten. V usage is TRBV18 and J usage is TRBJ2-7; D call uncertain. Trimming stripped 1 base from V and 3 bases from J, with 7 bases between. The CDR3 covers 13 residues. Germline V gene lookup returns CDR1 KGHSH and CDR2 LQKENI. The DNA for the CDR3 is TGTGCCAGCTCACCACTAGTAAGCTACGAGCAGTACTTC. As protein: CASSPLVSYEQYF.

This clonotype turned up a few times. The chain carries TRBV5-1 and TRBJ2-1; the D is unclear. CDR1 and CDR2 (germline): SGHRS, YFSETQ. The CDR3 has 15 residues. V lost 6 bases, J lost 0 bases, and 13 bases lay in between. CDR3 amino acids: CASTHSPSSYNEQFF. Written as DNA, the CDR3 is TGCGCCAGCACCCACAGCCCCAGCTCCTACAATGAGCAGTTCTTC.

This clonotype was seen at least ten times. The CDR3 coding sequence is TGCGCCAGCAGCTTGGTCCTAGCGTTGGTAAGCTCCTACAATGAGCAGTTCTTC. It encodes CASSLVLALVSSYNEQFF. V is TRBV5-1 and J is TRBJ2-1; TRBD2 might be the D (6 bases). CDR3 length: 18 residues. The germline V gene has CDR1 SGHRS and CDR2 YFSETQ. V was clipped by 0 bases and J by 0 bases, with 16 bases between them.

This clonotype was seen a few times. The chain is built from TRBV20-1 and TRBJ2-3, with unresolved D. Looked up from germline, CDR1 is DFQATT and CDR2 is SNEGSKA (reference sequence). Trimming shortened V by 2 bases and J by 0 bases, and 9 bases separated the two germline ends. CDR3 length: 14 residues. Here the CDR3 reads CSARRLISTDTQYF. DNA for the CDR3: TGCAGTGCTAGAAGGCTAATTAGCACAGATACGCAGTATTTT.

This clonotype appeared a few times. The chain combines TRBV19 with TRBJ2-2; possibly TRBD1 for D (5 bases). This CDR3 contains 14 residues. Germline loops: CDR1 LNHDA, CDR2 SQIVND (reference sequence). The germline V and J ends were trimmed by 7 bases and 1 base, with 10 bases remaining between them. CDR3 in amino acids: CASINGQNTGELFF. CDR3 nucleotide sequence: TGTGCCAGTATCAACGGACAGAACACCGGGGAGCTGTTTTTT.

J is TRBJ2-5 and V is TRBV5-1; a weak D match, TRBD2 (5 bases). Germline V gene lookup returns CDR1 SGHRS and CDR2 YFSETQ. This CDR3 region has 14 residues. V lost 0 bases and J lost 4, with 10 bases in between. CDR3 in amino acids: CASSLGEGPETQYF. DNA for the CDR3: TGCGCCAGCAGCTTGGGTGAGGGCCCAGAGACCCAGTACTTC.

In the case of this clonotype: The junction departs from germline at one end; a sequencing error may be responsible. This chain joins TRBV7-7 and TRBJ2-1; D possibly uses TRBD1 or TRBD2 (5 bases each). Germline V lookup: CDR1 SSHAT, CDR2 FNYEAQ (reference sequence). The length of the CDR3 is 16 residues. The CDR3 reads CASSFNYGGSYNEQFF. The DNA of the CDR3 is TGTGCTAGCAGCTTTAATTATGGGGGCTCCTACAATGAGCAGTTCTTC.

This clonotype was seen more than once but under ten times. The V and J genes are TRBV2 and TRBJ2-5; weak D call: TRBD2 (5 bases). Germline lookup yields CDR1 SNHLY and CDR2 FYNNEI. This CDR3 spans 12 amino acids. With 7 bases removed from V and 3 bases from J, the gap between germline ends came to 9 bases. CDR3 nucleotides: TGTGCCAGCACAGCGGTCAAAGAGACCCAGTACTTC. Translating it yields CASTAVKETQYF.